This T cell receptor (beta chain) originates from a study of blood T cell repertoires in COVID-19. The V and J ends lost 6 bases and 5 bases, in that order; junction bases with no gene match: 3. The CDR3 is made up of 12 amino acids. Germline V gene lookup returns CDR1 SGDLS and CDR2 YYNGEE. The assay was immunoSEQ multiplex PCR, and TCRdb's table has in-frame clones only and misses some. This sample has about 190,000 clones, with less than 85% found just once. The specimen sequenced was PBMCs or T cells enriched from blood (not recorded which). This chain links TRBV9 with TRBJ2-5; 8 nucleotides align to TRBD2. This TCR was recovered from a woman between 25 and 40 years old who had recovered from COVID-19. The CDR3: CASTAGGETQYF. CDR3 sequence (DNA): TGTGCCAGCACTGCGGGGGGCGAGACCCAGTACTTC. The full variable domain, with the rest looked up from reference TRBV9 and TRBJ2-5, is DSGVTQTPKHLITATGQRVTLRCSPRSGDLSVYWYQQSLDQGLQFLIQYYNGEERAKGNILERFSAQQFPDLHSELNLSSLELGDSALYFCASTAGGETQYFGPGTRLLVL.